Each of the 9 T cell receptor beta chains below was sequenced from the same sample in a study of blood T cell repertoires in COVID-19. Assay used: immunoSEQ multiplex PCR; TCRdb lists only in-frame clones, some missing. The data show about 77,000 clones, 75% to 85% seen once. Sample: peripheral blood. Receptors were obtained from a woman in her 70s with acute or convalescent COVID-19.

The V call is TRBV7-2, the J call TRBJ1-2; possible D gene TRBD1, 5 bases. V shed 5 bases and J shed 2 bases, with 15 bases lying between them. CDR1 and CDR2 (germline): SGHTA, FQGNSA. The CDR3 has 15 amino acids. The CDR3 DNA follows: TGTGCCAGCAGCCCCTTACTCACAGGAAACTATGGCTACACCTTC. Translation: CASSPLLTGNYGYTF.

The chain employs TRBV9 and TRBJ1-4; 9 bases agree with TRBD1. The CDR3 contains 15 residues. Trimming removed 0 bases from V and 10 bases from J; junction bases left unmatched: 7. Germline V gene lookup returns CDR1 SGDLS and CDR2 YYNGEE. The DNA of the CDR3 is TGTGCCAGCAGCGTAGAAACAGGGGGCCAAGGAAAACTGTTTTTT. Its protein is CASSVETGGQGKLFF. Full variable domain (remainder filled in from reference TRBV9 and TRBJ1-4): DSGVTQTPKHLITATGQRVTLRCSPRSGDLSVYWYQQSLDQGLQFLIQYYNGEERAKGNILERFSAQQFPDLHSELNLSSLELGDSALYFCASSVETGGQGKLFFGSGTQLSVL.

As to this clone: The sample contains more than one DNA sequence encoding this CDR3. The CDR3: CASSSQGEGTEAFF. Here the CDR3 DNA reads TGTGCCAGCAGCTCACAGGGGGAAGGCACTGAAGCTTTCTTT. The V call is TRBV7-2, the J call TRBJ1-1, with 8 bases matching TRBD1. The CDR3 runs to 14 residues. Losses at the gene ends were 4 bases for V and 4 bases for J; bases not matched to a gene: 5. Germline loops: CDR1 SGHTA, CDR2 FQGNSA.

The chain combines TRBV20-1 with TRBJ1-1; D gene unclear. The CDR3 is 14 amino acids. The germline V gene encodes CDR1 DFQATT and CDR2 SNEGSKA (reference sequence). V lost 3 bases to trimming and J lost 6 bases, with 17 bases between them. The CDR3 DNA reads as TGCAGTGCTAGTGCGTCGTTACAGACCTCTGAAGCTTTCTTT. Its translation is CSASASLQTSEAFF.

As to this clone: The sample contains more than one DNA sequence encoding this CDR3. The chain uses TRBV9 and TRBJ2-5; the D gene is possibly TRBD2 (6 bases). The germline V gene encodes CDR1 SGDLS and CDR2 YYNGEE. This CDR3 contains 15 residues. Trimming took off 0 bases at V and 2 bases at J, with 11 bases between the two ends. The CDR3 DNA reads TGTGCCAGCAGCGTAGGGGCGGGGATTCAAGAGACCCAGTACTTC. Protein product: CASSVGAGIQETQYF. Full variable domain (remainder filled in from reference TRBV9 and TRBJ2-5): DSGVTQTPKHLITATGQRVTLRCSPRSGDLSVYWYQQSLDQGLQFLIQYYNGEERAKGNILERFSAQQFPDLHSELNLSSLELGDSALYFCASSVGAGIQETQYFGPGTRLLVL.

This rearrangement joins TRBV2 to TRBJ1-1; 9 positions match TRBD1. Germline assignment: CDR1 SNHLY and CDR2 FYNNEI. The CDR3 runs 11 residues. Germline trimming cut 6 bases from V and 10 bases from J; bases unmatched to any gene: 3. CDR3 bases: TGTGCCAGCAGAACAGGGGGCCCAGCTTTCTTT. Protein: CASRTGGPAFF.

The chain carries TRBV12-3 or TRBV12-4 and TRBJ1-2; no clear D gene. The CDR3 length is 13 residues. Trimming removed 2 bases from V and 2 bases from J, with 6 bases in between. The CDR3 coding sequence is TGTGCCAGCAGTTTAATACTAAACTATGGCTACACCTTC. This translates into CASSLILNYGYTF.

A single count supports this clone. The chain links TRBV9 to TRBJ2-7; maybe TRBD2 (6 bases). The CDR3 contains 17 residues. V shed 4 bases and J shed 5 bases, with 25 bases lying between them. The germline gives CDR1 SGDLS, CDR2 YYNGEE. The chain's CDR3 is CASSPQARAGSANEQYF. The CDR3 DNA reads TGTGCCAGCAGCCCTCAAGCTCGTGCGGGGTCGGCCAACGAGCAGTACTTC. The variable domain in full, with the rest retrieved from reference TRBV9 and TRBJ2-7, is DSGVTQTPKHLITATGQRVTLRCSPRSGDLSVYWYQQSLDQGLQFLIQYYNGEERAKGNILERFSAQQFPDLHSELNLSSLELGDSALYFCASSPQARAGSANEQYFGPGTRLTVT.

The chain couples TRBV3-1 (or the pseudogene TRBV3-2) to TRBJ1-2, with a possible D match to TRBD1 (5 bases). Deletions cut 4 bases from V and 7 bases from J, with 13 bases between. The CDR3 is made up of 13 amino acids. The germline gives CDR1 LGHDT, CDR2 YNNKEL (reference sequence). The CDR3 reads CASSLQVEVGYTF. In DNA, the CDR3 is TGTGCCAGCAGCCTACAGGTAGAGGTTGGCTACACCTTC.